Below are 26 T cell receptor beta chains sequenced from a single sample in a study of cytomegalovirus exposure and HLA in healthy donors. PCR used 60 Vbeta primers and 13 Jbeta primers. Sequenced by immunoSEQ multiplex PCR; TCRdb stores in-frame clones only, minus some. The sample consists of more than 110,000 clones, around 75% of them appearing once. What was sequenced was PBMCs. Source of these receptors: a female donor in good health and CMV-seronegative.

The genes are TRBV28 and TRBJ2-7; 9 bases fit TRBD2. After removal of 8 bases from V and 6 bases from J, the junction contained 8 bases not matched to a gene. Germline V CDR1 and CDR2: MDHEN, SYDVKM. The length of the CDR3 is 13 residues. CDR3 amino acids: CASAGGGLGEQYF. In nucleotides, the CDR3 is TGTGCCAGCGCGGGAGGGGGGTTGGGCGAGCAGTACTTC.

CDR3 sequence reads: CASSLGTGGGQETQYF. The CDR3 bases are TGTGCCAGCAGCTTAGGTACAGGGGGGGGCCAAGAGACCCAGTACTTC. This rearrangement joins TRBV7-2 to TRBJ2-5, with D possibly TRBD1 on 8 matching bases. V lost 1 base and J lost 1, with 13 bases in between. Germline values: CDR1 SGHTA, CDR2 FQGNSA. The CDR3 length is 16 residues.

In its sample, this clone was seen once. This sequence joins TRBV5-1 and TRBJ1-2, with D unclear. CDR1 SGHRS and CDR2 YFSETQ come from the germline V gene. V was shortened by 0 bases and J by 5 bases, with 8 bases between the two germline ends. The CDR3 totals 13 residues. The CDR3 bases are TGCGCCAGCAGCTTGGGCAGTGATTATGGCTACACCTTC. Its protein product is CASSLGSDYGYTF. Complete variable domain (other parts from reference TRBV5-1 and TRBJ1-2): KAGVTQTPRYLIKTRGQQVTLSCSPISGHRSVSWYQQTPGQGLQFLFEYFSETQRNKGNFPGRFSGRQFSNSRSEMNVSTLELGDSALYLCASSLGSDYGYTFGSGTRLTVV.

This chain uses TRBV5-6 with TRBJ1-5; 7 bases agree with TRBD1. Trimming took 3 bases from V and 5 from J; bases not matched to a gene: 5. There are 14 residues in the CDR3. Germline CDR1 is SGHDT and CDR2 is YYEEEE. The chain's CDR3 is CASSSTGPDQPQHF. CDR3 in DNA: TGTGCCAGCAGCTCGACAGGGCCTGATCAGCCCCAGCATTTT.

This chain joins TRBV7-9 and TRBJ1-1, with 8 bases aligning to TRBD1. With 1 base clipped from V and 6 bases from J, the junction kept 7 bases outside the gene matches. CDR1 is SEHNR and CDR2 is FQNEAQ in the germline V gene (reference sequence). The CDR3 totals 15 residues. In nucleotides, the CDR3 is TGTGCCAGCAGCTTAGATTCAGGGGGCTGGTCTGAAGCTTTCTTT. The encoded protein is CASSLDSGGWSEAFF.

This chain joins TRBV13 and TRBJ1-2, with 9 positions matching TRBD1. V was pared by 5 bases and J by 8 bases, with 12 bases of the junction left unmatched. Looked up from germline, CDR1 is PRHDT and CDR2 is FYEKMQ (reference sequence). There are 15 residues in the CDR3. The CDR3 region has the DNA TGTGCCAGCAGCCTGGGGACAGGGATCGGGAACGGCTACACCTTC. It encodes CASSLGTGIGNGYTF.

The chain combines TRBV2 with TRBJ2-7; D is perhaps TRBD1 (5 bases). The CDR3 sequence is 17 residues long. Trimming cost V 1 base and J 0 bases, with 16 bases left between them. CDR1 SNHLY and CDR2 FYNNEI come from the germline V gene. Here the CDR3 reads CASSEGTPQEFSYEQYF. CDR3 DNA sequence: TGTGCCAGCAGTGAAGGGACACCCCAGGAGTTCTCCTACGAGCAGTACTTC.

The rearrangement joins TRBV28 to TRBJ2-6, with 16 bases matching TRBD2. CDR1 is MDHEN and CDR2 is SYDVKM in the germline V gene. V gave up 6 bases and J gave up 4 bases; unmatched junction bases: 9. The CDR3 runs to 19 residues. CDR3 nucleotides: TGTGCCAGCAGATTTCCGGGACTAGCGGGAGGGCGCGGGGCCAACGTCCTGACTTTC. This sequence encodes CASRFPGLAGGRGANVLTF.

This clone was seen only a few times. The CDR3 here is CASSSPLEGTEAFF. CDR3 DNA: TGTGCCAGCAGTTCACCCTTGGAGGGCACTGAAGCTTTCTTT. The rearrangement uses TRBV6-5 and TRBJ1-1; no reliable D call. The CDR3 contains 14 residues. Germline V gene sequence: CDR1 MNHEY, CDR2 SVGAGI. Trimming stripped 4 bases from V and 4 bases from J, with 13 bases between.

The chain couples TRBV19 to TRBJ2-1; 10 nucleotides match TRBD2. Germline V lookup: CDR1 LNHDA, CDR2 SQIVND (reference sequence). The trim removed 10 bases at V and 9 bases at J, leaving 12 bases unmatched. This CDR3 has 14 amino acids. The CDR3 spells CATRKAGGPSEQFF. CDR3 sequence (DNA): TGTGCCACCCGAAAAGCGGGAGGGCCGAGTGAGCAGTTCTTC.

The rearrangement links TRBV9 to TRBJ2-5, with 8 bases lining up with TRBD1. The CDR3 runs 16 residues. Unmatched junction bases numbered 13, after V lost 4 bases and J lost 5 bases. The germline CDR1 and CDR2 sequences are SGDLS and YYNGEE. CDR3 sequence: CASSPQTGANRETQYF. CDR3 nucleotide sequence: TGTGCCAGCAGCCCCCAGACAGGGGCCAACCGGGAGACCCAGTACTTC.

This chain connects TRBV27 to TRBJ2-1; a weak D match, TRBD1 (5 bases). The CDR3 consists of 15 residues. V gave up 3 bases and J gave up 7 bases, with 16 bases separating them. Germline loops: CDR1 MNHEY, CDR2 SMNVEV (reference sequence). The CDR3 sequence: CASSFGFRGFNEQFF. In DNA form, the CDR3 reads TGTGCCAGCAGTTTCGGATTTAGGGGCTTTAATGAGCAGTTCTTC.

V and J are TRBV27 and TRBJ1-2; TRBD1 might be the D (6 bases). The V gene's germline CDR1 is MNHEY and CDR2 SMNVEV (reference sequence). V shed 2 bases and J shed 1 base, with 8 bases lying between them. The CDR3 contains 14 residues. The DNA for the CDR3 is TGTGCCAGCAGTTTAACAGGGATTAACTATGGCTACACCTTC. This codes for CASSLTGINYGYTF.

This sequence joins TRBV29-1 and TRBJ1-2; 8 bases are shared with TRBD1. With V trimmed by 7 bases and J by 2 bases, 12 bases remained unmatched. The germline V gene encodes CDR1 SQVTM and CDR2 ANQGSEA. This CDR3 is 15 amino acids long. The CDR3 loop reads CSASLGTGGNYGYTF. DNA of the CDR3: TGCAGCGCTTCACTCGGGACAGGAGGCAACTATGGCTACACCTTC.

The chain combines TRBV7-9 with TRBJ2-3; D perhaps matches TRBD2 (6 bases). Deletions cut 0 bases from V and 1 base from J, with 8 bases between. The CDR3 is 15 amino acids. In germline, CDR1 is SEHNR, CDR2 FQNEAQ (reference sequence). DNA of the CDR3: TGTGCCAGCAGCTTAGCAGGGACTGGCACAGATACGCAGTATTTT. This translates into CASSLAGTGTDTQYF.

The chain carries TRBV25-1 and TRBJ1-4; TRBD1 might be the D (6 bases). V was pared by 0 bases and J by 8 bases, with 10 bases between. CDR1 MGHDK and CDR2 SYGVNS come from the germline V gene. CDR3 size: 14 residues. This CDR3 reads CASSEYTGMEKLFF. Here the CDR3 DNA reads TGTGCCAGCAGTGAATATACAGGGATGGAAAAACTGTTTTTT.

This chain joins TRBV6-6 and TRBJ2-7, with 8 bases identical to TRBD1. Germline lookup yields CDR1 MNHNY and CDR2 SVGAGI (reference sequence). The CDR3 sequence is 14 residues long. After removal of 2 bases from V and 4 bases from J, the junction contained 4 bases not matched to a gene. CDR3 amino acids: CASSYGQGAYEQYF. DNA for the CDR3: TGTGCCAGCAGTTACGGGCAGGGGGCTTACGAGCAGTACTTC.

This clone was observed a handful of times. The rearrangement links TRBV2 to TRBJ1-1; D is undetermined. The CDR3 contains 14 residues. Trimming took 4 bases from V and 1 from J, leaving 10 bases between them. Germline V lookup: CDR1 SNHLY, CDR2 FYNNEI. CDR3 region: CASSVLQPNTEAFF. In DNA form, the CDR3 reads TGTGCCAGCAGTGTGCTACAGCCGAACACTGAAGCTTTCTTT. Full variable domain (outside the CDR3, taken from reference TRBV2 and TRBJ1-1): EPEVTQTPSHQVTQMGQEVILRCVPISNHLYFYWYRQILGQKVEFLVSFYNNEISEKSEIFDDQFSVERPDGSNFTLKIRSTKLEDSAMYFCASSVLQPNTEAFFGQGTRLTVV.

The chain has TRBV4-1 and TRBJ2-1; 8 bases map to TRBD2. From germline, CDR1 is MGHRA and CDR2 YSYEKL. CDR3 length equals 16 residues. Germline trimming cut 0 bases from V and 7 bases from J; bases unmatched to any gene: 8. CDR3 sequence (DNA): TGCGCCAGCAGCCAAGATCCGGGCAGCGGGGGAAATGAGCAGTTCTTC. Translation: CASSQDPGSGGNEQFF.

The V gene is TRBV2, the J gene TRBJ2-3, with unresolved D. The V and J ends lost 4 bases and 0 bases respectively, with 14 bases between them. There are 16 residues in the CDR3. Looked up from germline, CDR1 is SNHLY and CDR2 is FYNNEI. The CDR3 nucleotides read TGTGCCAGCAGTGTAGACTTGTACTCTAGCACAGATACGCAGTATTTT. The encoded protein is CASSVDLYSSTDTQYF. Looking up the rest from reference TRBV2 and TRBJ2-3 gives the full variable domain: EPEVTQTPSHQVTQMGQEVILRCVPISNHLYFYWYRQILGQKVEFLVSFYNNEISEKSEIFDDQFSVERPDGSNFTLKIRSTKLEDSAMYFCASSVDLYSSTDTQYFGPGTRLTVL.

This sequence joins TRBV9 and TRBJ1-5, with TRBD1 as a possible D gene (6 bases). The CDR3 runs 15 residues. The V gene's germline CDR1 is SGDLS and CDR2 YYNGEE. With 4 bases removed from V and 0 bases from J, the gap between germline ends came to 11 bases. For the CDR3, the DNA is TGTGCCAGCAGCCGCCAGGGGAGTAGCAATCAGCCCCAGCATTTT. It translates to CASSRQGSSNQPQHF.

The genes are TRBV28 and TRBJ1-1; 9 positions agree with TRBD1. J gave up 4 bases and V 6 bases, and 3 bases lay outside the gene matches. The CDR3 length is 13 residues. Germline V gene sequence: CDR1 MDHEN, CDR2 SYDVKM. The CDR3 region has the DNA TGTGCCAGCAGAATGACAGGGGGCACTGAAGCTTTCTTT. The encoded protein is CASRMTGGTEAFF.

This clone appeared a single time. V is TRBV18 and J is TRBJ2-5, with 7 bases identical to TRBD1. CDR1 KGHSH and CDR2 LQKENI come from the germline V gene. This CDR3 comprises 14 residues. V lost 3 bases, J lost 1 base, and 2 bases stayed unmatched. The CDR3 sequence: CASSPGTVQETQYF. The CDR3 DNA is TGTGCCAGCTCACCTGGGACAGTCCAAGAGACCCAGTACTTC.

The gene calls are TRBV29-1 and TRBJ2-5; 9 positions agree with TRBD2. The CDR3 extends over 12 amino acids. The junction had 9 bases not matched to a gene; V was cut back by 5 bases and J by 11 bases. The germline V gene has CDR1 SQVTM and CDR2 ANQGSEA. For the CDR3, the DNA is TGCAGCGTTACTAGCGGGCTTGGGGAGCAGTACTTC. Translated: CSVTSGLGEQYF.

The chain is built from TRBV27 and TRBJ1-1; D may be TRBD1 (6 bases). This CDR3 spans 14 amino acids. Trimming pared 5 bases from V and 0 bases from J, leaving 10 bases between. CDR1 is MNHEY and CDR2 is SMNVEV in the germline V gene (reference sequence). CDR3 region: CASSRDNVNTEAFF. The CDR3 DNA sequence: TGTGCCAGCAGTCGGGACAACGTGAACACTGAAGCTTTCTTT.

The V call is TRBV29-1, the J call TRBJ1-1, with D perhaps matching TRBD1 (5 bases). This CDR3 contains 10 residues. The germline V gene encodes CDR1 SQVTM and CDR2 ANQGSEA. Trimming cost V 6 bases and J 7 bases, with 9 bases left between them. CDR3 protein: CSVRDFEAFF. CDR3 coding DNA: TGCAGCGTGCGGGACTTTGAAGCTTTCTTT.